These 20 T cell receptor beta chains share one sample of origin, sequenced in a study of blood T cell repertoires in COVID-19. The data were produced by immunoSEQ multiplex PCR, yet TCRdb's version contains in-frame clones alone and is incomplete. The table lists approximately 330,000 clones, approximately 88% of them singletons. The sequenced sample was peripheral blood. The origin of the receptors is a man aged 25-45 years with COVID-19, enrolled during active disease.

This rearrangement joins TRBV29-1 to TRBJ2-4; 11 positions match TRBD2. CDR3 length: 13 amino acids. Germline assignment: CDR1 SQVTM and CDR2 ANQGSEA. Trimming removed 3 bases from V and 10 bases from J; junction bases left unmatched: 5. The CDR3 DNA reads as TGCAGCGTTGAGCTAGCGGGAGGTCCGATTCAGTACTTC. The encoded protein is CSVELAGGPIQYF.

The chain joins TRBV6-2 or TRBV6-3 to TRBJ2-7; 10 bases line up with TRBD1. This CDR3 spans 17 amino acids. Germline V CDR1 and CDR2: MNHEY, SVGEGT. The ends lost 2 bases at V and 4 bases at J; junction bases unmatched: 11. As DNA, the CDR3 is TGTGCCAGCAGTTACAGGGACAGGGGAAGTGGAAGGTACGAGCAGTACTTC. It is translated as CASSYRDRGSGRYEQYF.

The rearrangement uses TRBV18 and TRBJ2-3; no definite D call. The CDR3 is 13 amino acids. Trimming removed 0 bases at V and 4 bases at J, with 5 bases between. Germline V CDR1 and CDR2: KGHSH, LQKENI. In DNA, the CDR3 is TGTGCCAGCTCACCACCAATCTCAGATACGCAGTATTTT. The encoded protein is CASSPPISDTQYF.

The V and J genes are TRBV5-4 and TRBJ2-1; 11 positions agree with TRBD2. Germline CDR1 is SGHNT and CDR2 is YYREEE (reference sequence). CDR3 size: 14 residues. Losses at the gene ends were 2 bases for V and 8 bases for J; bases not matched to a gene: 3. The CDR3 sequence: CASSLSSGRDEQFF. The CDR3 nucleotides read TGTGCCAGCAGCTTAAGTAGCGGGAGGGATGAGCAGTTCTTC.

This chain joins TRBV4-1 and TRBJ2-5; 8 bases map to TRBD1. Germline lookup yields CDR1 MGHRA and CDR2 YSYEKL. The trim removed 9 bases at V and 3 bases at J, leaving 6 bases unmatched. The CDR3 sequence is 13 residues long. The CDR3 loop reads CASTRTGKETQYF. DNA for the CDR3: TGCGCCAGTACCCGGACAGGGAAAGAGACCCAGTACTTC.

This chain joins TRBV18 and TRBJ1-6; 9 bases agree with TRBD1. The CDR3 sequence is 14 residues long. In germline, CDR1 is KGHSH, CDR2 LQKENI. V trimming: 3 bases; J trimming: 7 bases; junction bases outside the gene matches: 1. The CDR3 nucleotides read TGTGCCAGCTCACCTGGACAGGGGAATTCACCCCTCCACTTT. Encoded protein: CASSPGQGNSPLHF.

This clone has just a few counts. This sequence joins TRBV18 and TRBJ1-5; TRBD1 matches 8 bases. Germline-derived CDR1 and CDR2 are KGHSH and LQKENI. Losses at the gene ends were 6 bases for V and 6 bases for J; bases not matched to a gene: 13. The CDR3 runs 16 residues. The CDR3 reads CASSLNTGGAIQPQHF. CDR3 coding DNA: TGTGCCAGCTCGCTTAATACAGGGGGAGCAATTCAGCCCCAGCATTTT.

The chain links TRBV28 to TRBJ2-7; TRBD1 matches 12 bases. J lost 4 bases, V lost 4 bases, and 5 bases had no gene match. This CDR3 is 15 amino acids long. Germline loops: CDR1 MDHEN, CDR2 SYDVKM. CDR3 region: CASSWGQGARYEQYF. CDR3 coding DNA: TGTGCCAGCAGTTGGGGACAGGGGGCTAGGTACGAGCAGTACTTC.

This chain uses TRBV7-2 with TRBJ1-2; the match to TRBD1 covers 11 bases. The CDR3 contains 15 residues. V lost 5 bases, J lost 6 bases, and 8 bases stayed unmatched. The germline V gene encodes CDR1 SGHTA and CDR2 FQGNSA. In nucleotides, the CDR3 is TGTGCCAGCAGCCCCCGGGACAGGGGGGCGAATGGCTACACCTTC. This encodes CASSPRDRGANGYTF.

The chain links TRBV13 to TRBJ1-2, with D maybe TRBD1 (6 bases). The V gene's germline CDR1 is PRHDT and CDR2 FYEKMQ (reference sequence). V lost 2 bases and J 4 bases, leaving 26 bases between the germline ends. The CDR3 sequence is 19 residues long. The CDR3 loop is CASSLRPATGTTGIYGYTF. DNA of the CDR3: TGTGCCAGCAGCTTACGTCCCGCGACCGGGACAACCGGAATCTATGGCTACACCTTC.

The J gene is TRBJ1-2, the V gene TRBV9; 8 bases align to TRBD1. This CDR3 is 15 amino acids long. From germline, CDR1 is SGDLS and CDR2 YYNGEE. The V and J ends lost 7 bases and 8 bases, in that order; junction bases with no gene match: 16. Written as DNA, the CDR3 is TGTGCCAGCGGCACGGGCAGGGCAGGGGGCCTGGGCTACACCTTC. Translation gives CASGTGRAGGLGYTF.

A few counts support this clone. The V gene is TRBV9, the J gene TRBJ1-2; unclear D gene. Trimming cost V 7 bases and J 0 bases, with 22 bases left between them. Per germline, CDR1 SGDLS and CDR2 YYNGEE. This CDR3 comprises 17 residues. The CDR3 coding sequence is TGTGCCAGCGGCGACCCTAACCCCTCCTTAGCTAACTATGGCTACACCTTC. This sequence encodes CASGDPNPSLANYGYTF.

The rearrangement uses TRBV4-2 and TRBJ2-5; D gene uncertain. Germline V gene sequence: CDR1 LGHNA, CDR2 YNFKEQ. This CDR3 contains 11 residues. V lost 1 base and J 5 bases, leaving 2 bases between the germline ends. DNA for the CDR3: TGTGCCAGCAGCCAAGCGGAGACCCAGTACTTC. This gives the protein CASSQAETQYF.

The chain links TRBV9 to TRBJ1-2; D perhaps matches TRBD1 (6 bases). Trimming took off 3 bases at V and 3 bases at J, with 9 bases between the two ends. The germline gives CDR1 SGDLS, CDR2 YYNGEE. This CDR3 region has 13 residues. The CDR3 reads CASSEGGDYGYTF. CDR3 DNA: TGTGCCAGCAGCGAAGGGGGGGACTATGGCTACACCTTC.

V and J are TRBV3-1 (or the pseudogene TRBV3-2) and TRBJ1-6, with D uncertain. Trimming left V 1 base short and J 8 bases short, with 21 bases between. The CDR3 totals 18 residues. CDR1 is LGHDT and CDR2 is YNNKEL in the germline V gene (reference sequence). CDR3 in DNA: TGTGCCAGCAGCCAAGTATCTCCCGCCAGGTCCCTCTATTCACCCCTCCACTTT. Translating gives CASSQVSPARSLYSPLHF.

The chain has TRBV7-2 and TRBJ1-2, with a tentative D call TRBD1 (6 bases). Germline lookup yields CDR1 SGHTA and CDR2 FQGNSA. V lost 6 bases, J lost 4 bases, and 15 bases lay in between. This CDR3 has 14 amino acids. CDR3 DNA: TGTGCCAGCAGTCTAGAGACAGGATCCTATGGCTACACCTTC. This codes for CASSLETGSYGYTF. Looking up the rest from reference TRBV7-2 and TRBJ1-2 gives the full variable domain: GAGVSQSPSNKVTEKGKDVELRCDPISGHTALYWYRQSLGQGLEFLIYFQGNSAPDKSGLPSDRFSAERTGGSVSTLTIQRTQQEDSAVYLCASSLETGSYGYTFGSGTRLTVV.

This clone was counted at least ten times. DNA of the CDR3: TGTGCCAGCAGCCGACTAGCAGATACGCAGTATTTT. Its translation is CASSRLADTQYF. J is TRBJ2-3 and V is TRBV11-2; TRBD2 might be the D (6 bases). There are 12 residues in the CDR3. Germline V lookup: CDR1 SGHAT, CDR2 FQNNGV. The germline V and J ends were trimmed by 5 bases and 4 bases, with 7 bases remaining between them.

This clone was detected only a few times. J is TRBJ1-3 and V is TRBV10-3, with D tentatively TRBD1 (5 bases). This CDR3 spans 14 amino acids. V was cut by 9 bases and J by 0 bases, with 12 bases left in between. Per the germline V gene, CDR1 is ENHRY and CDR2 is SYGVKD. CDR3 sequence reads: CAMKDSSSGNTIYF. The CDR3 DNA follows: TGTGCCATGAAAGACAGTAGCTCTGGAAACACCATATATTTT.

This chain joins TRBV6-6 and TRBJ2-3; 8 bases map to TRBD1. The V segment lost 6 bases and the J segment 4 bases; nucleotides outside the gene matches: 6. The CDR3 sequence is 14 residues long. Germline V gives CDR1 MNHNY, CDR2 SVGAGI (reference sequence). The CDR3 nucleotides are TGTGCCAGCAGCGGACAGGGATTTTCAGATACGCAGTATTTT. Amino acid sequence: CASSGQGFSDTQYF.

The gene calls are TRBV4-3 and TRBJ1-3; D is undetermined. Trimming took off 0 bases at V and 4 bases at J, with 10 bases between the two ends. Germline V gene data show CDR1 as LGHNA and CDR2 as YSLEER. The CDR3 contains 15 residues. CDR3 sequence reads: CASSQDGGSGNTIYF. CDR3 bases: TGCGCCAGCAGCCAAGATGGAGGGTCAGGAAACACCATATATTTT.